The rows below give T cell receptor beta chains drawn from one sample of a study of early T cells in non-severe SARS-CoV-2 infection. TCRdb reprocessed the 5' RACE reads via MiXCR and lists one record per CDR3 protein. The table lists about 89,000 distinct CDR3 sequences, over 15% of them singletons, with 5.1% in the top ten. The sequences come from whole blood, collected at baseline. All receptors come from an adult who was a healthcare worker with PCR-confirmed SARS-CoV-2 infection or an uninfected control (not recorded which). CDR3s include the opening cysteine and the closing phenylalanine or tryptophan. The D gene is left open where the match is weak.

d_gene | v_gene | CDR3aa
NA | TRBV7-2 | CASSLESSPTYEQYF
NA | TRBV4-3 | CASSQGRDGYYEQYF
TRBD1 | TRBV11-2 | CASSSTGWNTEAFF
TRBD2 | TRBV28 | CASSFRGLAGIYEQYF
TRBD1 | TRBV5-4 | CASSLDRGHRNTEAFF
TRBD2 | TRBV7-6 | CASSPSGSSDTQYF
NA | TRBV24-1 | CATSGGADTQYF
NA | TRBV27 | CASTSNWGDSYEQYF
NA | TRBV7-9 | CASSPQGGKNIQYF
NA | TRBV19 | CASSIPGQSPQFF
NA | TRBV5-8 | CASSPVGANQPQHF
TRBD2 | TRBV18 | CASSPPSGSLLETQYF
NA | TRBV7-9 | CASSSTVEDGYTF
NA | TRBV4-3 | CASSQQSGDTQYF
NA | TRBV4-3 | CASSQAASYNEQFF
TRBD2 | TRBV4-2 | CASSQDRTRATGELFF
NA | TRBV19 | CASSQGRPGNNEQFF
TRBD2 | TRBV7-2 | CASSLLAGPTDTQYF
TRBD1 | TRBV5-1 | CASSLVPWTGDPTNEKLFF
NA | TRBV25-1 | CASSEGSADTQYF
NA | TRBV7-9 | CASSGPWASTGELFF
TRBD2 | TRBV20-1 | CSARDSREASYEQYF
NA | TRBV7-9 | CASSSGGAGTDTQYF
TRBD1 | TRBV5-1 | CASSLYWDRYTDTQYF
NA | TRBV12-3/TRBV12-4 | CASSFWWAPNSGANVLTF
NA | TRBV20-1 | CSAIGDDNSPLHF
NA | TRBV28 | CASSHGQNYGYTF
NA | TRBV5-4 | CASSFPGQNEQFF
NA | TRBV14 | CASSGVGTEAFF
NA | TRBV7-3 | CASSLSIAGLDNEQFF
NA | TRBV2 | CASSDETSGTRPASSYNEQFF
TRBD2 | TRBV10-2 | CASDFGAGVEETQYF
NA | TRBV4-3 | CASSQDTGAEQFF
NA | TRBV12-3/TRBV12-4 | CASSLARDGTDTQYF
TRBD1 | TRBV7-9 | CASSLGQLSYEQYF
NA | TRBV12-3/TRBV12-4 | CASSLGSGHEQFF
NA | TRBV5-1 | CASSLGTSQETQYF
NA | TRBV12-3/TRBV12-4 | CASSLEGQPQHF
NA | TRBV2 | CASGGDRFADTQYF
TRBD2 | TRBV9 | CASSVGLAGGEQYF
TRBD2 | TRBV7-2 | CASSWSSGSNTGELFF